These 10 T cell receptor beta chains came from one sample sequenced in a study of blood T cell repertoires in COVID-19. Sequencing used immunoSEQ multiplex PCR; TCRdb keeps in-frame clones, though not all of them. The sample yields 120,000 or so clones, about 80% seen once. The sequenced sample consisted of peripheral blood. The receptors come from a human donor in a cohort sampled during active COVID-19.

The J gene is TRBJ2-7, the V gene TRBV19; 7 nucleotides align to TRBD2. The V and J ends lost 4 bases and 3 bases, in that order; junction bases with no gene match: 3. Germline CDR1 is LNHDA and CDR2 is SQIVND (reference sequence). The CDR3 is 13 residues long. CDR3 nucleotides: TGTGCCAGTAGTACGACTAGCCTCTACGAGCAGTACTTC. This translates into CASSTTSLYEQYF.

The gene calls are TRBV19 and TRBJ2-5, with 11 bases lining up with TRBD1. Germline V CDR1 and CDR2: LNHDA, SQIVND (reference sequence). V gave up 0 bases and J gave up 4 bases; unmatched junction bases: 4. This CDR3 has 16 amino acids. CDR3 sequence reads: CASSIDWTGGAETQYF. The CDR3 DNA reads TGTGCCAGTAGTATAGATTGGACAGGGGGCGCAGAGACCCAGTACTTC. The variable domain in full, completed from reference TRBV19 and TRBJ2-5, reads DGGITQSPKYLFRKEGQNVTLSCEQNLNHDAMYWYRQDPGQGLRLIYYSQIVNDFQKGDIAEGYSVSREKKESFPLTVTSAQKNPTAFYLCASSIDWTGGAETQYFGPGTRLLVL.

The CDR3 reads CASSLETGAGTGELFF. Here the CDR3 DNA reads TGTGCCAGCAGCCTAGAAACTGGGGCGGGGACCGGGGAGCTGTTTTTT. J is TRBJ2-2 and V is TRBV7-3; a weak D match, TRBD2 (6 bases). The germline CDR1 and CDR2 sequences are SGHTA and FQGTGA. The CDR3 runs to 16 residues. The ends were cut back, 5 bases at V and 5 bases at J, with 18 bases in the middle.

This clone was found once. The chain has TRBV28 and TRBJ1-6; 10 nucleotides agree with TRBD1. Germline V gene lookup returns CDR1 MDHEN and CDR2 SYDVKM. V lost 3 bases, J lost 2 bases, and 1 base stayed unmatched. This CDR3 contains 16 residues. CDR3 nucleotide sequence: TGTGCCAGCAGTTTGGGGACAGGGGCCTATAATTCACCCCTCCACTTT. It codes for CASSLGTGAYNSPLHF.

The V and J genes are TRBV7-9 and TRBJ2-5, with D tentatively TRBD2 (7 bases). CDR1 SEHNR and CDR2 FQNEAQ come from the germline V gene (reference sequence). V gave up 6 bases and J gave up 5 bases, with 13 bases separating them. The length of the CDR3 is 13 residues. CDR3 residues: CASRYSGGETQYF. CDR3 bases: TGTGCCAGCAGGTACTCGGGGGGCGAGACCCAGTACTTC.

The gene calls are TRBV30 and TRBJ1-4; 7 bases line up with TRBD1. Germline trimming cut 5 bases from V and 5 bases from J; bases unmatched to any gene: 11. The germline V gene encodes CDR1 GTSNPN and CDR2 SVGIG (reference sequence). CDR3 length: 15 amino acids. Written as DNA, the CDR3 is TGTGCCTGGGGCCCAGGAGGGACAGAAAATGAAAAACTGTTTTTT. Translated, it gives CAWGPGGTENEKLFF.

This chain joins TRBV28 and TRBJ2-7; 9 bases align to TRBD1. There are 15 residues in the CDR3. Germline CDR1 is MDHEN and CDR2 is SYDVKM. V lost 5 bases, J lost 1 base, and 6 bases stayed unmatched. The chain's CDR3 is CASSPGTGWSYEQYF. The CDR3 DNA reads TGTGCCAGCAGTCCTGGGACAGGGTGGTCCTACGAGCAGTACTTC.

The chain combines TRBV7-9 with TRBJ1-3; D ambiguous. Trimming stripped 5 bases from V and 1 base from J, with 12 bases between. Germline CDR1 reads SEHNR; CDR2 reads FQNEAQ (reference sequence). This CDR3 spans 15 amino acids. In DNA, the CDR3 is TGTGCCAGCAGCCTGACAAGCACTTCTGGAAACACCATATATTTT. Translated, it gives CASSLTSTSGNTIYF.

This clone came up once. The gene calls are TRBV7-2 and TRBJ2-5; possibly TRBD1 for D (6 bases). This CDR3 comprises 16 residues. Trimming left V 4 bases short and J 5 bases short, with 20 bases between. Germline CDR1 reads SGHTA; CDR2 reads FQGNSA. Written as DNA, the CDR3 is TGTGCCAGCAGCTCTCGCCGGACAGTCTCGGGGGAGACCCAGTACTTC. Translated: CASSSRRTVSGETQYF.

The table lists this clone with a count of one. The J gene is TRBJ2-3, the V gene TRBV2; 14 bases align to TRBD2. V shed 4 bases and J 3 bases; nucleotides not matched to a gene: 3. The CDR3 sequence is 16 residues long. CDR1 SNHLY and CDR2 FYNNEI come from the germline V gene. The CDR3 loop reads CASSARTSGGTDTQYF. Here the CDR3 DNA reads TGTGCCAGCAGTGCCCGGACTAGCGGGGGGACAGATACGCAGTATTTT. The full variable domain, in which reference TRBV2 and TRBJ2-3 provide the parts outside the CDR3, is EPEVTQTPSHQVTQMGQEVILRCVPISNHLYFYWYRQILGQKVEFLVSFYNNEISEKSEIFDDQFSVERPDGSNFTLKIRSTKLEDSAMYFCASSARTSGGTDTQYFGPGTRLTVL.